The 31 T cell receptor beta chains listed next were all sequenced from one sample in a study of blood T cells in healthy people across ages. Through a sample-barcoded 5' primer and a J-beta primer mix, a second PCR was run for roughly 7 to 12 cycles. TCRdb re-called the 5' RACE reads with MiXCR, one entry per CDR3 protein. Among about 1.4 million distinct CDR3 sequences listed, approximately 63% were seen once. The sequenced material came from blood. Receptors were obtained from a man aged 18 to 29 in good health.

V is TRBV9 and J is TRBJ1-2, with a tentative D call TRBD1 (5 bases). The V gene lost 0 bases and the J gene lost 8 bases, with 14 bases spanning the gap. Germline CDR1 reads SGDLS; CDR2 reads YYNGEE. CDR3 length: 14 amino acids. CDR3 nucleotides: TGTGCCAGCAGCGTAGTGGAAGGGGCGGGAGGCTACACCTTC. It translates to CASSVVEGAGGYTF.

The chain is built from TRBV5-1 and TRBJ2-1, with TRBD2 matching 10 bases. Trimming at V came to 3 bases and at J to 8 bases, leaving 8 bases not matched to a gene. The germline V gene has CDR1 SGHRS and CDR2 YFSETQ. This CDR3 region has 15 residues. CDR3 sequence: CASSSSSGRLDEQFF. CDR3 in DNA: TGCGCCAGCAGCTCCTCTAGCGGGAGACTCGATGAGCAGTTCTTC. Variable domain in full (rest from reference TRBV5-1 and TRBJ2-1): KAGVTQTPRYLIKTRGQQVTLSCSPISGHRSVSWYQQTPGQGLQFLFEYFSETQRNKGNFPGRFSGRQFSNSRSEMNVSTLELGDSALYLCASSSSSGRLDEQFFGPGTRLTVL.

This chain connects TRBV11-2 to TRBJ2-5; D not certain. This CDR3 is 13 amino acids long. Germline V lookup: CDR1 SGHAT, CDR2 FQNNGV. The ends were cut back, 5 bases at V and 6 bases at J, with 13 bases in the middle. The CDR3 DNA is TGTGCCAGCAGCGGACCCCTCGGCAAGACCCAGTACTTC. Translation: CASSGPLGKTQYF.

This clonotype was seen just once. At one end, the junction sequence differs from germline, possibly due to a read error. V gene TRBV5-1 combines with J gene TRBJ2-1, with 12 bases fitting TRBD2. Germline assignment: CDR1 SGHRS and CDR2 YFSETQ. This CDR3 region has 16 residues. CDR3 nucleotide sequence: TGCGCCAGCAGCTTTGGACTAGCGGGACTATACAATGAGCGGTTCTTC. It specifies CASSFGLAGLYNERFF.

The CDR3 loop is CSARLSPATNQPQHF. CDR3 in DNA: TGCAGTGCTAGGTTGTCGCCAGCAACCAATCAGCCCCAGCATTTT. The chain uses TRBV20-1 and TRBJ1-5; D is ambiguous. The germline CDR1 and CDR2 sequences are DFQATT and SNEGSKA (reference sequence). The CDR3 is made up of 15 amino acids. V gave up 3 bases and J gave up 3 bases, with 15 bases separating them.

The genes are TRBV20-1 and TRBJ2-1; 8 bases are shared with TRBD2. This CDR3 contains 14 residues. CDR1 and CDR2 (germline): DFQATT, SNEGSKA (reference sequence). The V segment lost 6 bases and the J segment 5 bases; nucleotides outside the gene matches: 9. The CDR3, as DNA: TGCAGTGCGATACTAGCGGCGCCAGACAATGAGCAGTTCTTC. It is translated as CSAILAAPDNEQFF.

The genes are TRBV7-2 and TRBJ2-3, with a weak D call TRBD2 (6 bases). This CDR3 spans 15 amino acids. Trimming cost V 3 bases and J 0 bases, with 10 bases left between them. CDR1 SGHTA and CDR2 FQGNSA come from the germline V gene. The chain's CDR3 is CASSLRDASTDTQYF. DNA for the CDR3: TGTGCCAGCAGCTTGCGGGACGCAAGCACAGATACGCAGTATTTT.

This clonotype was counted at least ten times. The chain links TRBV28 to TRBJ2-6; 8 bases agree with TRBD1. This CDR3 is built from 15 residues. Germline V gene data show CDR1 as MDHEN and CDR2 as SYDVKM. The V segment lost 5 bases and the J segment 2 bases; nucleotides outside the gene matches: 2. CDR3 sequence (DNA): TGTGCCAGCAGTAAGACAGGGGCTGGGGCCAACGTCCTGACTTTC. Amino acid sequence: CASSKTGAGANVLTF.

This clonotype was recorded a few times. The chain uses TRBV20-1 and TRBJ2-5; the D gene could be TRBD1 or TRBD2 (5 bases each). The CDR3 consists of 13 residues. The V end lost 0 bases, the J end lost 5 bases, and 10 bases lay between the germline ends. Germline CDR1 reads DFQATT; CDR2 reads SNEGSKA (reference sequence). Here the CDR3 reads CSARDTGTETQYF. CDR3 in DNA: TGCAGTGCTAGAGATACGGGGACGGAGACCCAGTACTTC.

This chain connects TRBV15 to TRBJ2-7, with a weak D call TRBD1 (5 bases). The CDR3 runs 17 residues. Trimming removed 0 bases from V and 2 bases from J, with 17 bases in between. Germline V gene sequence: CDR1 LNHNV, CDR2 YYDKDF (reference sequence). CDR3 residues: CATSRDFPGKHAYEQYF. The DNA of the CDR3 is TGTGCCACCAGCAGAGATTTCCCAGGGAAACACGCCTACGAGCAGTACTTC. Supplemented by reference TRBV15 and TRBJ2-7, the full variable domain reads DAMVIQNPRYQVTQFGKPVTLSCSQTLNHNVMYWYQQKSSQAPKLLFHYYDKDFNNEADTPDNFQSRRPNTSFCFLDIRSPGLGDTAMYLCATSRDFPGKHAYEQYFGPGTRLTVT.

The chain employs TRBV5-1 and TRBJ2-5, with D uncertain. The J call may be incorrect, as the DNA end agrees better with TRBJ2-7. The CDR3 contains 17 residues. The germline V gene has CDR1 SGHRS and CDR2 YFSETQ. CDR3: CASSLVWEKGSPYEQYF. For the CDR3, the DNA is TGCGCCAGCAGCTTGGTGTGGGAAAAGGGTTCCCCCTACGAGCAGTACTTC.

The J gene is TRBJ2-1, the V gene TRBV11-2, with D possibly TRBD2 on 5 matching bases. This CDR3 spans 13 amino acids. The V end was cut by 5 bases, the J end by 6 bases, with 11 bases between. The germline V gene has CDR1 SGHAT and CDR2 FQNNGV. CDR3 residues: CASSQTTSNEQFF. CDR3 sequence (DNA): TGTGCCAGCAGCCAGACTACGTCCAATGAGCAGTTCTTC.

The gene calls are TRBV20-1 and TRBJ2-1; D unresolved. The J call may be wrong; the DNA end is better matched by TRBJ2-7. The CDR3 loop spans 14 amino acids. The germline CDR1 and CDR2 sequences are DFQATT and SNEGSKA (reference sequence). This CDR3 reads CSARPLRLGNEQYF. The CDR3 nucleotides read TGCAGTGCTAGGCCGCTACGCTTGGGAAATGAGCAGTACTTC.

This chain links TRBV20-1 with TRBJ2-3, with 7 bases identical to TRBD1. Germline-derived CDR1 and CDR2 are DFQATT and SNEGSKA (reference sequence). Unmatched junction bases numbered 13, after V lost 1 base and J lost 3 bases. CDR3 size: 17 residues. CDR3 sequence: CSARATSTGKLTDTQYF. The CDR3 nucleotides read TGCAGTGCTAGAGCCACGTCGACAGGGAAGTTAACAGATACGCAGTATTTT.

This clonotype came up a few times. The gene calls are TRBV29-1 and TRBJ2-3; 8 bases line up with TRBD2. The CDR3 loop spans 14 amino acids. Unmatched junction bases numbered 6, after V lost 7 bases and J lost 0 bases. Germline V gene sequence: CDR1 SQVTM, CDR2 ANQGSEA. CDR3 nucleotides: TGCAGCGCTAATAGCGGGACTAGCACAGATACGCAGTATTTT. Translated, it gives CSANSGTSTDTQYF.

This clonotype was found once. The chain carries TRBV18 and TRBJ2-7, with 11 bases matching TRBD1. The V segment lost 2 bases and the J segment 3 bases; nucleotides outside the gene matches: 12. Germline CDR1 and CDR2: KGHSH and LQKENI. The CDR3 consists of 18 residues. The CDR3 DNA reads as TGTGCCAGCTCACCATCCCGGACAGGGGGCGAGATTGGCTACGAGCAGTACTTC. Translated: CASSPSRTGGEIGYEQYF.

J is TRBJ2-7 and V is TRBV29-1; 8 bases align to TRBD2. This CDR3 is 14 amino acids long. Germline loops: CDR1 SQVTM, CDR2 ANQGSEA. J was trimmed by 7 bases and V by 3 bases; bases with no gene match: 11. CDR3 DNA sequence: TGCAGCGTTGATAGGCGGGGGGACTACAATGAGCAGTACTTC. It translates to CSVDRRGDYNEQYF.

V usage is TRBV4-1 and J usage is TRBJ2-7; the D gene could be TRBD1 or TRBD2 (6 bases each). This CDR3 comprises 13 residues. Germline CDR1 MGHRA, CDR2 YSYEKL. V lost 5 bases, J lost 6 bases, and 14 bases lay in between. The CDR3 spells CASSYLGGGEQYF. CDR3 DNA sequence: TGCGCCAGCAGCTACCTCGGAGGGGGCGAGCAGTACTTC.

V and J are TRBV20-1 and TRBJ2-1; D perhaps matches TRBD2 (7 bases). Germline V gene sequence: CDR1 DFQATT, CDR2 SNEGSKA (reference sequence). The length of the CDR3 is 17 residues. The V end lost 6 bases, the J end lost 4 bases, and 25 bases lay between the germline ends. The CDR3 region has the DNA TGCAGTGCAAATGGGGCTAGCGGAGGGGGAGGTTACAATGAGCAGTTCTTC. It translates to CSANGASGGGGYNEQFF.

This clonotype was seen only a few times. V and J are TRBV4-3 and TRBJ2-7; TRBD2 matches 7 bases. The CDR3 is 15 amino acids. Unmatched junction bases numbered 4, after V lost 0 bases and J lost 2 bases. Germline V CDR1 and CDR2: LGHNA, YSLEER. The CDR3 loop is CASSQDGGLAYEQYF. As DNA, the CDR3 is TGCGCCAGCAGCCAAGATGGAGGACTAGCCTACGAGCAGTACTTC.

This clonotype was seen a handful of times. The chain employs TRBV12-3 or TRBV12-4 and TRBJ2-3, with 9 bases lining up with TRBD1. With 6 bases clipped from V and 5 bases from J, the junction kept 6 bases outside the gene matches. The CDR3 contains 14 residues. This CDR3 reads CASRGQGWGDTQYF. CDR3 DNA sequence: TGTGCCAGCAGAGGACAGGGGTGGGGAGATACGCAGTATTTT.

Comments on this clonotype: Germline is not matched at one junction end, which may reflect a read error. The CDR3 DNA is TGCGCCAGCAGCCCACCCGGGGGAGCGGCTAATGAGCAGTTCTTC. The encoded protein is CASSPPGGAANEQFF. The chain carries TRBV9 and TRBJ2-1; weak D call: TRBD2 (6 bases). Germline CDR1 and CDR2: SGDLS and YYNGEE. The length of the CDR3 is 15 residues. The entire variable domain, with the rest obtained from reference TRBV9 and TRBJ2-1, is as follows: DSGVTQTPKHLITATGQRVTLRCSPRSGDLSVYWYQQSLDQGLQFLIQYYNGEERAKGNILERFSAQQFPDLHSELNLSSLELGDSALYFCASSPPGGAANEQFFGPGTRLTVL.

J is TRBJ2-7 and V is TRBV7-6; 11 nucleotides match TRBD1. The V and J ends lost 2 bases and 3 bases, in that order; junction bases with no gene match: 15. CDR1 is SGHVS, CDR2 FNYEAQ, per germline. The length of the CDR3 is 19 residues. CDR3 in DNA: TGTGCCAGCAGCTTAAGAGGGAAGGGACAGGGGGTTCCCGGCTACGAGCAGTACTTC. It is translated as CASSLRGKGQGVPGYEQYF.

The V call is TRBV20-1, the J call TRBJ2-7; 8 nucleotides agree with TRBD2. This CDR3 comprises 12 residues. With V trimmed by 2 bases and J by 5 bases, 2 bases remained unmatched. CDR1 and CDR2 (germline): DFQATT, SNEGSKA (reference sequence). The CDR3 nucleotides read TGCAGTGCTAGACTAGCGGGCAACGAGCAGTACTTC. It encodes CSARLAGNEQYF.

The CDR3, as DNA: TGCGCCAGCAGCCAAGCTGCAGACAACACTGAAGCTTTCTTT. As protein: CASSQAADNTEAFF. The chain couples TRBV4-1 to TRBJ1-1; D remains unclear. This CDR3 is built from 14 residues. Trimming shortened V by 1 base and J by 2 bases, and 8 bases separated the two germline ends. Germline CDR1 MGHRA, CDR2 YSYEKL.

This CDR3 reads CSARAGTDSYAEAFF. The CDR3 bases are TGCAGTGCTAGAGCGGGGACAGACTCTTATGCTGAAGCTTTCTTT. The chain carries TRBV20-1 and TRBJ1-1; 7 bases are a match to TRBD1. V gave up 1 base and J gave up 6 bases; unmatched junction bases: 11. Per germline, CDR1 DFQATT and CDR2 SNEGSKA (reference sequence). The CDR3 is made up of 15 amino acids.

This chain connects TRBV19 to TRBJ2-1, with 10 bases fitting TRBD2. The CDR3 covers 15 residues. The V and J ends lost 4 bases and 9 bases, in that order; junction bases with no gene match: 9. Looked up from germline, CDR1 is LNHDA and CDR2 is SQIVND (reference sequence). Here the CDR3 DNA reads TGTGCCAGTAGTACCCTAGGACTAGCGGAATTTGAGCAGTTCTTC. This translates into CASSTLGLAEFEQFF.

The chain has TRBV28 and TRBJ2-3, with 7 bases lining up with TRBD2. Per germline, CDR1 MDHEN and CDR2 SYDVKM. V gave up 6 bases and J gave up 6 bases; unmatched junction bases: 15. CDR3 length: 16 amino acids. CDR3 nucleotides: TGTGCCAGCAGCCACCCTCGTGGGCGGGGGTGGGATACGCAGTATTTT. It translates to CASSHPRGRGWDTQYF.

This sequence joins TRBV4-3 and TRBJ1-6; D gene unclear. The CDR3 extends over 16 amino acids. V lost 6 bases and J 0 bases, leaving 12 bases between the germline ends. In germline, CDR1 is LGHNA, CDR2 YSLEER. As DNA, the CDR3 is TGCGCCAGCAGGGTAGACCAGAGCTCCTATAATTCACCCCTCCACTTT. This codes for CASRVDQSSYNSPLHF.

The chain links TRBV11-2 to TRBJ2-5, with D perhaps TRBD1 (6 bases). Between the trimmed V and J ends, which lost 5 bases and 3 bases, there was a span of 13 bases. Looked up from germline, CDR1 is SGHAT and CDR2 is FQNNGV. The CDR3 extends over 14 amino acids. The chain's CDR3 is CASSRTAVEETQYF. CDR3 bases: TGTGCCAGCAGCAGGACAGCCGTCGAAGAGACCCAGTACTTC.

The V and J genes are TRBV5-1 and TRBJ2-3; 9 nucleotides agree with TRBD2. In germline, CDR1 is SGHRS, CDR2 YFSETQ. Germline trimming cut 2 bases from V and 8 bases from J; bases unmatched to any gene: 12. This CDR3 is built from 16 residues. CDR3 bases: TGCGCCAGCAGCTTCCACAAGGGACTAGCTCTCGGTACGCAGTATTTT. Its translation: CASSFHKGLALGTQYF.